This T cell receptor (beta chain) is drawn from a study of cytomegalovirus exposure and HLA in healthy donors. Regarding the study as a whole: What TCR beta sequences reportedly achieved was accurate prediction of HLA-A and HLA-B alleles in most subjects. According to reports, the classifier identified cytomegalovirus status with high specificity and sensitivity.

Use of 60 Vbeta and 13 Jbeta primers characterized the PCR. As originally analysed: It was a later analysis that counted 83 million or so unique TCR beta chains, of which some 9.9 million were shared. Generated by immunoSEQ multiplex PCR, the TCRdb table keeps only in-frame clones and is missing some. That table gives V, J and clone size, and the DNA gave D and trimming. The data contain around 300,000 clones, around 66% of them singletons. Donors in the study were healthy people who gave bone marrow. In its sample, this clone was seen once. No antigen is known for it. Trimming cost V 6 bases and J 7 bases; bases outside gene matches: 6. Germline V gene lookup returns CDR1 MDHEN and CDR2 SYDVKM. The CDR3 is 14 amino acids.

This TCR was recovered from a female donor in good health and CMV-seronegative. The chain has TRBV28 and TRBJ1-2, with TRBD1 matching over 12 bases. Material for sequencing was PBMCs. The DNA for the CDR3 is TGTGCCAGCAGAACCGGGACAGGGGGCTCTGGCTACACCTTC. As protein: CASRTGTGGSGYTF.